The 31 T cell receptor beta chains given below trace back to one sample, sequenced in a study of blood T cell repertoires in COVID-19. Some clones are missing from TCRdb's copy, which holds only in-frame ones; the method was immunoSEQ multiplex PCR. The profile shows some 370,000 clones, approximately 89% of them singletons. The sample consisted of peripheral blood. These receptors all come from a woman between 25 and 40 years old with COVID-19, enrolled during active disease.

The genes are TRBV12-5 and TRBJ2-3; 9 bases line up with TRBD1. This CDR3 contains 14 residues. After removal of 7 bases from V and 3 bases from J, the junction contained 5 bases not matched to a gene. Germline CDR1 LGHNT, CDR2 FRNRAP. This chain's CDR3 is CASANRGRTDTQYF. The CDR3 DNA reads TGTGCTAGTGCGAACAGGGGGCGGACAGATACGCAGTATTTT.

V is TRBV30 and J is TRBJ1-4, with D possibly TRBD1 on 6 matching bases. The V end lost 4 bases, the J end lost 7 bases, and 13 bases lay between the germline ends. CDR1 GTSNPN and CDR2 SVGIG come from the germline V gene (reference sequence). This CDR3 has 13 residues. The CDR3 sequence: CAWNPGEGEKLFF. The CDR3, as DNA: TGTGCCTGGAACCCAGGGGAGGGTGAAAAACTGTTTTTT.

The chain links TRBV7-8 to TRBJ1-5; D not certain. CDR1 SGHVS and CDR2 FQNEAQ come from the germline V gene. This CDR3 has 13 residues. Trimming left V 5 bases short and J 6 bases short, with 11 bases between. For the CDR3, the DNA is TGTGCCAGCAGCCTTAGAATTTCTCAGCCCCAGCATTTT. It specifies CASSLRISQPQHF.

This clone was counted only a few times. The chain recombines TRBV5-1 with TRBJ2-2, with a tentative D call TRBD2 (5 bases). This CDR3 spans 16 amino acids. CDR1 is SGHRS, CDR2 YFSETQ, per germline. The germline V and J ends were trimmed by 7 bases and 1 base, with 17 bases remaining between them. CDR3: CASASQVGRNTGELFF. The CDR3 DNA is TGCGCCAGCGCGTCTCAGGTGGGGAGGAACACCGGGGAGCTGTTTTTT.

CDR3 in DNA: TGTGCCAGCCTAAGCGATATGAACACTGAAGCTTTCTTT. This codes for CASLSDMNTEAFF. The chain employs TRBV2 and TRBJ1-1, with D hard to call. The germline V gene encodes CDR1 SNHLY and CDR2 FYNNEI. The CDR3 is made up of 13 amino acids. V was trimmed by 8 bases and J by 0 bases, leaving 10 bases between them.

The gene calls are TRBV30 and TRBJ1-5; 7 bases match TRBD1. Germline V lookup: CDR1 GTSNPN, CDR2 SVGIG (reference sequence). The V segment lost 5 bases and the J segment 6 bases; nucleotides outside the gene matches: 7. This CDR3 is 13 amino acids long. The CDR3 is CAWRLQGTQPQHF. CDR3 nucleotide sequence: TGTGCCTGGCGCCTACAGGGGACTCAGCCCCAGCATTTT.

V usage is TRBV11-2 and J usage is TRBJ2-3, with D possibly matching TRBD2 (6 bases). CDR3 length equals 15 residues. Deletions cut 0 bases from V and 4 bases from J, with 11 bases between. Germline V gene data show CDR1 as SGHAT and CDR2 as FQNNGV. The DNA for the CDR3 is TGTGCCAGCAGCTTAGAGCCTAGCGAAGCAGATACGCAGTATTTT. This gives the protein CASSLEPSEADTQYF.

The chain couples TRBV6-5 to TRBJ2-5; maybe TRBD2 (6 bases). The germline CDR1 and CDR2 sequences are MNHEY and SVGAGI. The V end was cut by 6 bases, the J end by 9 bases, with 20 bases between. This CDR3 has 14 amino acids. DNA for the CDR3: TGTGCCAGCAGCCCAGTTGGACGCGGCGGGGCCCAGTACTTC. Amino acid sequence: CASSPVGRGGAQYF.

The genes are TRBV5-1 and TRBJ2-1, with D perhaps TRBD2 (6 bases). Germline V lookup: CDR1 SGHRS, CDR2 YFSETQ. The CDR3 contains 15 residues. Between the trimmed V and J ends, which lost 4 bases and 0 bases, there was a span of 11 bases. CDR3: CASSRRGHSYNEQFF. The CDR3 region has the DNA TGCGCCAGCAGCAGGAGGGGTCACTCCTACAATGAGCAGTTCTTC.

This rearrangement joins TRBV2 to TRBJ2-7, with D perhaps matching TRBD1 (6 bases). Germline V lookup: CDR1 SNHLY, CDR2 FYNNEI. V gave up 11 bases and J gave up 1 base, with 18 bases separating them. CDR3 length equals 14 residues. The CDR3 protein is CAWGRTGLSYEQYF. The CDR3 DNA sequence: TGTGCCTGGGGAAGAACAGGGCTATCCTACGAGCAGTACTTC.

In its sample, this clone was seen a few times. This chain's CDR3 is CASSSGQRLNYGYTF. The CDR3 DNA is TGTGCCAGCAGTTCCGGACAGAGATTAAACTATGGCTACACCTTC. This chain connects TRBV6-6 to TRBJ1-2; TRBD1 is a possible D gene (6 bases). Trimming took off 4 bases at V and 2 bases at J, with 14 bases between the two ends. The CDR3 totals 15 residues. Per the germline V gene, CDR1 is MNHNY and CDR2 is SVGAGI (reference sequence).

This chain uses TRBV19 with TRBJ1-5; D is perhaps TRBD1 (5 bases). Germline V gives CDR1 LNHDA, CDR2 SQIVND (reference sequence). The CDR3 contains 15 residues. V was pared by 1 base and J by 3 bases, with 10 bases between. The CDR3 DNA reads as TGTGCCAGTAGTATAGTGAGACAGTCCAATCAGCCCCAGCATTTT. This encodes CASSIVRQSNQPQHF. The full variable domain, completed using reference TRBV19 and TRBJ1-5, is DGGITQSPKYLFRKEGQNVTLSCEQNLNHDAMYWYRQDPGQGLRLIYYSQIVNDFQKGDIAEGYSVSREKKESFPLTVTSAQKNPTAFYLCASSIVRQSNQPQHFGDGTRLSIL.

The rearrangement joins TRBV27 to TRBJ2-1; the match to TRBD2 covers 14 bases. In germline, CDR1 is MNHEY, CDR2 SMNVEV (reference sequence). The ends lost 5 bases at V and 8 bases at J; junction bases unmatched: 5. The CDR3 length is 15 residues. The CDR3 region has the DNA TGTGCCAGCAGTCCCGGACTAGCGGGAGGCTATGAGCAGTTCTTC. Translation gives CASSPGLAGGYEQFF.

The chain's CDR3 is CASRGGAETQYF. The CDR3 DNA is TGTGCCAGCAGGGGGGGGGCAGAGACCCAGTACTTC. This chain uses TRBV28 with TRBJ2-5; possibly TRBD2 for D (7 bases). The CDR3 totals 12 residues. V was clipped by 6 bases and J by 4 bases, with 9 bases between them. From germline, CDR1 is MDHEN and CDR2 SYDVKM.

This rearrangement joins TRBV7-3 to TRBJ2-3; D gene unclear. The CDR3 has 13 amino acids. The V gene lost 1 base and the J gene lost 4 bases, with 6 bases spanning the gap. Germline lookup yields CDR1 SGHTA and CDR2 FQGTGA. CDR3: CASSLSLSDTQYF. The CDR3 DNA reads TGTGCCAGCAGCTTAAGTCTCTCAGATACGCAGTATTTT.

The chain is built from TRBV4-1 and TRBJ1-3; a weak D match, TRBD1 (6 bases). Per the germline V gene, CDR1 is MGHRA and CDR2 is YSYEKL. There are 17 residues in the CDR3. V lost 1 base, J lost 0 bases, and 13 bases lay in between. The CDR3 loop is CASSQVASRGSGNTIYF. CDR3 DNA: TGCGCCAGCAGCCAAGTAGCCTCCAGGGGCTCTGGAAACACCATATATTTT.

The chain uses TRBV6-1 and TRBJ1-6, with D possibly being TRBD1 (5 bases). The CDR3 totals 13 residues. CDR1 MNHNS and CDR2 SASEGT come from the germline V gene. The V and J ends lost 3 bases and 5 bases respectively, with 5 bases between them. This chain's CDR3 is CASSDRDNSPLHF. CDR3 coding DNA: TGTGCCAGCAGTGACAGGGATAATTCACCCCTCCACTTT.

This sequence joins TRBV7-3 and TRBJ2-3; 8 nucleotides align to TRBD2. The V gene's germline CDR1 is SGHTA and CDR2 FQGTGA. The CDR3 has 15 residues. Trimming at V came to 2 bases and at J to 2 bases, leaving 3 bases not matched to a gene. For the CDR3, the DNA is TGTGCCAGCAGCTTAGGCGGGAGGTACACAGATACGCAGTATTTT. Translating gives CASSLGGRYTDTQYF. Full variable domain (missing parts from reference TRBV7-3 and TRBJ2-3): GAGVSQTPSNKVTEKGKYVELRCDPISGHTALYWYRQSLGQGPEFLIYFQGTGAADDSGLPNDRFFAVRPEGSVSTLKIQRTERGDSAVYLCASSLGGRYTDTQYFGPGTRLTVL.

This sequence joins TRBV28 and TRBJ2-1, with TRBD1 as a possible D gene (6 bases). V was pared by 4 bases and J by 6 bases, with 19 bases between. The germline gives CDR1 MDHEN, CDR2 SYDVKM. CDR3 length equals 16 residues. CDR3: CASSSYRAFFLNEQFF. The CDR3 region has the DNA TGTGCCAGCAGTTCCTACAGGGCCTTTTTCCTCAATGAGCAGTTCTTC.

DNA for the CDR3: TGCGCCAGCACCCAGGGGGGCCAGGGAGAAGGTGGCTACACCTTC. Amino acid sequence: CASTQGGQGEGGYTF. V usage is TRBV5-1 and J usage is TRBJ1-2, with TRBD1 matching over 7 bases. Germline V gives CDR1 SGHRS, CDR2 YFSETQ. The CDR3 spans 15 residues. V lost 6 bases and J lost 7; bases outside the gene matches: 15.

J is TRBJ2-2 and V is TRBV2; a possible D gene is TRBD1 (5 bases). Germline CDR1 is SNHLY and CDR2 is FYNNEI. This CDR3 comprises 14 residues. V lost 5 bases and J lost 3, with 10 bases in between. The CDR3 DNA is TGTGCCAGCAGTTTAGACAGTTACACCGGGGAGCTGTTTTTT. Translation gives CASSLDSYTGELFF. Drawing the rest from reference TRBV2 and TRBJ2-2, the complete variable domain is EPEVTQTPSHQVTQMGQEVILRCVPISNHLYFYWYRQILGQKVEFLVSFYNNEISEKSEIFDDQFSVERPDGSNFTLKIRSTKLEDSAMYFCASSLDSYTGELFFGEGSRLTVL.

The gene calls are TRBV11-3 and TRBJ2-1, with 11 bases lining up with TRBD2. Germline V CDR1 and CDR2: SGHNT, YENEEA. There are 15 residues in the CDR3. Trimming cost V 1 base and J 7 bases; bases outside gene matches: 3. CDR3 nucleotides: TGTGCCAGCAGCTTAGGGCTAGCGGGAGGAAATGAGCAGTTCTTC. The encoded protein is CASSLGLAGGNEQFF.

This chain joins TRBV24-1 and TRBJ2-7; D perhaps matches TRBD2 (5 bases). Germline V CDR1 and CDR2: KGHDR, SFDVKD. Between the trimmed V and J ends, which lost 5 bases and 6 bases, there was a span of 19 bases. The CDR3 length is 15 residues. CDR3 region: CATSVMRLARGEQYF. The CDR3 DNA reads TGTGCCACCAGTGTAATGAGATTGGCCCGGGGCGAGCAGTACTTC.

This rearrangement joins TRBV6-2 or TRBV6-3 to TRBJ2-5; possibly TRBD2 for D (5 bases). This CDR3 has 14 amino acids. Deletions cut 2 bases from V and 2 bases from J, with 9 bases between. Looked up from germline, CDR1 is MNHEY and CDR2 is SVGEGT. This CDR3 is CASSYRTSQETQYF. The CDR3 DNA sequence: TGTGCCAGCAGTTACCGGACTTCTCAAGAGACCCAGTACTTC.

V is TRBV7-6 and J is TRBJ2-5, with 9 bases identical to TRBD1. CDR3 length: 15 amino acids. The V gene's germline CDR1 is SGHVS and CDR2 FNYEAQ. J gave up 3 bases and V 4 bases, and 6 bases lay outside the gene matches. CDR3 sequence (DNA): TGTGCCAGCAGCTCCACCCGACAGGGGGAAGAGACCCAGTACTTC. The encoded protein is CASSSTRQGEETQYF. Full variable domain (outside the CDR3, taken from reference TRBV7-6 and TRBJ2-5): GAGVSQSPRYKVTKRGQDVALRCDPISGHVSLYWYRQALGQGPEFLTYFNYEAQQDKSGLPNDRFSAERPEGSISTLTIQRTEQRDSAMYRCASSSTRQGEETQYFGPGTRLLVL.

V is TRBV28 and J is TRBJ2-1, with 13 bases matching TRBD2. CDR3 length: 17 residues. V lost 6 bases and J lost 7; bases outside the gene matches: 12. The germline gives CDR1 MDHEN, CDR2 SYDVKM. The CDR3 bases are TGTGCCAGCAGCCAGCTTTTACTAGCGGGAGGGTGGAATGAGCAGTTCTTC. This gives the protein CASSQLLLAGGWNEQFF.

The chain employs TRBV6-5 and TRBJ2-7; 7 nucleotides agree with TRBD2. The V gene end was trimmed by 7 bases and the J gene end by 2 bases; junction bases not matched to a gene: 11. This CDR3 comprises 15 residues. The germline V gene has CDR1 MNHEY and CDR2 SVGAGI. CDR3 loop: CASTRGVRWAYEQYF. The CDR3 bases are TGTGCCAGCACCCGGGGGGTGCGCTGGGCCTACGAGCAGTACTTC.

The gene calls are TRBV2 and TRBJ2-5; TRBD2 matches 7 bases. The J segment lost 5 bases and the V segment lost 8 bases, leaving 8 bases of the junction unmatched. This CDR3 region has 13 residues. Germline-derived CDR1 and CDR2 are SNHLY and FYNNEI. CDR3 sequence reads: CASGGEGPETQYF. For the CDR3, the DNA is TGTGCCAGCGGCGGGGAGGGGCCGGAGACCCAGTACTTC.

The CDR3 nucleotides are TGTGCCAGCAGGAGGGACACCAATCAGCCCCAGCATTTT. This sequence encodes CASRRDTNQPQHF. J is TRBJ1-5 and V is TRBV7-9, with a possible D match to TRBD1 (6 bases). This CDR3 has 13 amino acids. Per germline, CDR1 SEHNR and CDR2 FQNEAQ (reference sequence). V was pared by 6 bases and J by 3 bases, with 9 bases between. Combining the CDR3 with reference TRBV7-9 and TRBJ1-5 gives the whole variable domain DTGVSQNPRHKITKRGQNVTFRCDPISEHNRLYWYRQTLGQGPEFLTYFQNEAQLEKSRLLSDRFSAERPKGSFSTLEIQRTEQGDSAMYLCASRRDTNQPQHFGDGTRLSIL.

The rearrangement uses TRBV4-1 and TRBJ2-3; TRBD2 aligns across 10 bases. The CDR3 has 17 residues. The V segment lost 1 base and the J segment 0 bases; nucleotides outside the gene matches: 4. Germline-derived CDR1 and CDR2 are MGHRA and YSYEKL. CDR3 DNA: TGCGCCAGCAGCCAAGCTAATAGCGGGAGGAGCACAGATACGCAGTATTTT. This gives the protein CASSQANSGRSTDTQYF.

The V and J genes are TRBV30 and TRBJ2-7, with TRBD1 matching 10 bases. This CDR3 comprises 15 residues. CDR1 is GTSNPN and CDR2 is SVGIG in the germline V gene (reference sequence). With V trimmed by 4 bases and J by 5 bases, 11 bases remained unmatched. The CDR3 nucleotides read TGTGCCTGGAAGATACCGGGACAGGGGCTGCACGAGCAGTACTTC. This codes for CAWKIPGQGLHEQYF. Supplemented by reference TRBV30 and TRBJ2-7, the full variable domain reads SQTIHQWPATLVQPVGSPLSLECTVEGTSNPNLYWYRQAAGRGLQLLFYSVGIGQISSEVPQNLSASRPQDRQFILSSKKLLLSDSGFYLCAWKIPGQGLHEQYFGPGTRLTVT.